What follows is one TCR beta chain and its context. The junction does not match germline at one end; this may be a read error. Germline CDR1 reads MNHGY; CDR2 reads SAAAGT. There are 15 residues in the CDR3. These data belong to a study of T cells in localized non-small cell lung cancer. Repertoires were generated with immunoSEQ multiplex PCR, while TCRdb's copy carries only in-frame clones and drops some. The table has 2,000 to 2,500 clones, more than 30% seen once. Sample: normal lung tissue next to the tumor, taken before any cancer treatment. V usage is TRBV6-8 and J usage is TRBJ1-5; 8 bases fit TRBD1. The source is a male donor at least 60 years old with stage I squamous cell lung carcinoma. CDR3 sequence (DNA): TGTGCCAACAGTGGACAGGGCTATAGCAATCAGCCCCAACATTTT. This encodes CANSGQGYSNQPQHF.